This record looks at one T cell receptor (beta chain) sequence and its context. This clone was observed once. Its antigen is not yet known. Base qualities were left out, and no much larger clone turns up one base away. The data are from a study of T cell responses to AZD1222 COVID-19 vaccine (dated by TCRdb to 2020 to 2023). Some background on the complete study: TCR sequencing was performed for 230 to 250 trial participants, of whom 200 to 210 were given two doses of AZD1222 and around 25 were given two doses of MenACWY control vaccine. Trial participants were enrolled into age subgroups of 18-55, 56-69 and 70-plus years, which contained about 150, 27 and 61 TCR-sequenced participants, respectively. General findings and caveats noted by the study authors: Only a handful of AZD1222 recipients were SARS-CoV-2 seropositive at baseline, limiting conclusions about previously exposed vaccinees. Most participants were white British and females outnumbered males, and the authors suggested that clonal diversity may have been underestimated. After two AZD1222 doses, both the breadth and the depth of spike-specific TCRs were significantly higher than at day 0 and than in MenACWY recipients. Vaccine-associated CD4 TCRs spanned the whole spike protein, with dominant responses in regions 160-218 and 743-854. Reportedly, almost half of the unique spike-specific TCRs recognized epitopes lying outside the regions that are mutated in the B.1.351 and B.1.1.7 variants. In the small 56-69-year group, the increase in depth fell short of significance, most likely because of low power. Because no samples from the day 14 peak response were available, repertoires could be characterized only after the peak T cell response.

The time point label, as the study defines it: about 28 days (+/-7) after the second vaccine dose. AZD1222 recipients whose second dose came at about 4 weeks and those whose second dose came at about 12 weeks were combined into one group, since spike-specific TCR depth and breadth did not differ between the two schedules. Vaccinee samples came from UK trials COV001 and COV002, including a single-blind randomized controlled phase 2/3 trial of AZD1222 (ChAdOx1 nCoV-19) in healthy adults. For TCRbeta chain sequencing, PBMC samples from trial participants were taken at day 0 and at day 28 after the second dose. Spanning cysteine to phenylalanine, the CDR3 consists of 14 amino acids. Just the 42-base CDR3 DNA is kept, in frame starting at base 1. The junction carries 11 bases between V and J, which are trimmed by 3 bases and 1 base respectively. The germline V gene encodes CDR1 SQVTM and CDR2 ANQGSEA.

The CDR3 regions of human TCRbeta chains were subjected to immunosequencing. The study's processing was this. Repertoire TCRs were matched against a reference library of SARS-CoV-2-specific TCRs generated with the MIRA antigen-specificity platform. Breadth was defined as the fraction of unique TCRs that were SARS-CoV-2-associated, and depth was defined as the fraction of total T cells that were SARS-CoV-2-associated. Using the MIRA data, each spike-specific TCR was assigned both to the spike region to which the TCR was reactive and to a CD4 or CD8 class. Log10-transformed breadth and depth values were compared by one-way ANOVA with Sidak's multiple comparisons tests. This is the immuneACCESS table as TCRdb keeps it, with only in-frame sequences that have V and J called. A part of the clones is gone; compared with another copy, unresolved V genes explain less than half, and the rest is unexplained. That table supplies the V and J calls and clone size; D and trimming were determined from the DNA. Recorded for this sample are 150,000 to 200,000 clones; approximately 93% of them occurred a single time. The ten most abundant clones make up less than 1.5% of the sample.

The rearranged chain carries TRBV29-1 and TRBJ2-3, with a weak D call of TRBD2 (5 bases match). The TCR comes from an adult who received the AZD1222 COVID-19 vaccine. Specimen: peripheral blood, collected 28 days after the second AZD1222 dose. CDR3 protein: CSVDFDSGTDTQYF. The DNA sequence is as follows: TGCAGCGTTGATTTTGATAGCGGCACAGATACGCAGTATTTT.